A selection of T cell receptor beta chains follows, all from one sample in a study of T cell responses to AZD1222 COVID-19 vaccine. The assay was immunoSEQ multiplex PCR, and TCRdb's table has in-frame clones only and misses some. Of 150,000 or so clones listed, roughly nine tenths are singletons. The sample consisted of peripheral blood, taken on day 0 of MenACWY control vaccination. These receptors originate from an adult in good health. CDR3s include the opening cysteine and the closing phenylalanine or tryptophan. Fields, in order: V gene, J gene, D gene, clone size, CDR3 DNA, CDR3 protein. D genes are given only for firm matches. Clone size, where shown, is once, few, many, or a class for clones that have expanded.

v_call: TRBV7-9; j_call: TRBJ1-2; d_call: NA; clone_size: once; cdr3_nt: TGTGCCAGCAGCTCCCAATCCAGGGGAACGGATGGCTACACCTTC; cdr3_aa: CASSSQSRGTDGYTF
v_call: TRBV10-1; j_call: TRBJ1-5; d_call: NA; clone_size: NA; cdr3_nt: TGCGCCAGCAGTGAACGGGTAGTGGGTCAGGAAGCTCCCCAGCCCCAGCATTTT; cdr3_aa: CASSERVVGQEAPQPQHF
v_call: TRBV3-1/TRBV3-2; j_call: TRBJ2-1; d_call: NA; clone_size: NA; cdr3_nt: TGTGCCAGCAGCCAGGCCCACAGGGACAAGCAGTTCTTC; cdr3_aa: CASSQAHRDKQFF
v_call: TRBV6-5; j_call: TRBJ1-2; d_call: NA; clone_size: NA; cdr3_nt: TGTGCCAGCTCGTTTATGGGAAGGGGGTCATATGGCTACACCTTC; cdr3_aa: CASSFMGRGSYGYTF
v_call: TRBV28; j_call: TRBJ1-2; d_call: NA; clone_size: NA; cdr3_nt: TGTGCCAGCACAAAAGGATTTCCTAAACCATATGGCTACACCTTC; cdr3_aa: CASTKGFPKPYGYTF
v_call: TRBV3-1/TRBV3-2; j_call: TRBJ1-2; d_call: TRBD1; clone_size: NA; cdr3_nt: TGTGCCAGCAGCCTCGCAGGACAGGGGGGGACTGGCTACACCTTC; cdr3_aa: CASSLAGQGGTGYTF
v_call: TRBV30; j_call: TRBJ1-1; d_call: NA; clone_size: few; cdr3_nt: TGTGCCTGGAGTTTTACAGGGGAAGCTTTCTTT; cdr3_aa: CAWSFTGEAFF
v_call: TRBV11-2; j_call: TRBJ1-3; d_call: NA; clone_size: NA; cdr3_nt: TGTGCCAGCAGCTTAGTCGGTGGAAACACCATATATTTT; cdr3_aa: CASSLVGGNTIYF
v_call: TRBV5-1; j_call: TRBJ1-3; d_call: TRBD1; clone_size: NA; cdr3_nt: TGCGCCAGCAGCCCCCGACAGGGGCTGGATGGAAACACCATATATTTT; cdr3_aa: CASSPRQGLDGNTIYF
v_call: TRBV19; j_call: TRBJ1-4; d_call: TRBD1; clone_size: NA; cdr3_nt: TGTGCCAGTAGTAGGCAGGGGGCCGGTAATGAAAAACTGTTTTTT; cdr3_aa: CASSRQGAGNEKLFF
v_call: TRBV4-1; j_call: TRBJ1-6; d_call: NA; clone_size: NA; cdr3_nt: TGCGCCAGCAGCCAAGACAGGGACCGACTATCCTATAATTCACCCCTCCACTTT; cdr3_aa: CASSQDRDRLSYNSPLHF
v_call: TRBV19; j_call: TRBJ1-1; d_call: TRBD1; clone_size: NA; cdr3_nt: TGTGCCAGTAGTATCACAAGGACAGGGAACACTGAAGCTTTCTTT; cdr3_aa: CASSITRTGNTEAFF
v_call: TRBV5-4; j_call: TRBJ2-5; d_call: TRBD2; clone_size: NA; cdr3_nt: TGTGCCAGCAGCTCTCGCGCGGGGGGCCAGGGGCAAGAGACCCAGTACTTC; cdr3_aa: CASSSRAGGQGQETQYF
v_call: TRBV9; j_call: TRBJ2-3; d_call: TRBD2; clone_size: NA; cdr3_nt: TGTGCCAGCAGCGTACGGGGGGGCAGCACAGATACGCAGTATTTT; cdr3_aa: CASSVRGGSTDTQYF
v_call: TRBV25-1; j_call: TRBJ2-3; d_call: TRBD1; clone_size: once; cdr3_nt: TGTGCCAGCAGTGGGACAGGGGCTTGGGGGACAGATACGCAGTATTTT; cdr3_aa: CASSGTGAWGTDTQYF
v_call: TRBV7-3; j_call: TRBJ2-1; d_call: TRBD2; clone_size: few; cdr3_nt: TGTGCCAGCAGCCCGAACGGGTTGGGCGGGGGGAATGAGCAGTTCTTC; cdr3_aa: CASSPNGLGGGNEQFF
v_call: TRBV7-2; j_call: TRBJ1-2; d_call: NA; clone_size: NA; cdr3_nt: TGTGCCAGCAGCTTGACAGCCGACTATGGCTACACCTTC; cdr3_aa: CASSLTADYGYTF
v_call: TRBV7-2; j_call: TRBJ2-7; d_call: NA; clone_size: NA; cdr3_nt: TGTGCCAGCAGCTTTAAGAGCTCCTACGAGCAGTACTTC; cdr3_aa: CASSFKSSYEQYF
v_call: TRBV6-2/TRBV6-3; j_call: TRBJ2-1; d_call: NA; clone_size: NA; cdr3_nt: TGTGCCAGCAGTTTCGGGGGCTCCTACAATGAGCAGTTCTTC; cdr3_aa: CASSFGGSYNEQFF
v_call: TRBV5-5; j_call: TRBJ1-3; d_call: NA; clone_size: NA; cdr3_nt: TGTGCCAGCAGCATCGACCCGGCCAGCTCTGGAAACACCATATATTTT; cdr3_aa: CASSIDPASSGNTIYF
v_call: TRBV11-2; j_call: TRBJ1-5; d_call: NA; clone_size: once; cdr3_nt: TGTGCCAGCAGCTTAGGACCTCTTAATCAGCCCCAGCATTTT; cdr3_aa: CASSLGPLNQPQHF
v_call: TRBV6-2/TRBV6-3; j_call: TRBJ1-5; d_call: NA; clone_size: NA; cdr3_nt: TGTGCCAGCAGTCTTGGACTCCCTGGGCGTCAGCCCCAGCATTTT; cdr3_aa: CASSLGLPGRQPQHF
v_call: TRBV5-1; j_call: TRBJ1-5; d_call: TRBD1; clone_size: NA; cdr3_nt: TGCGCCAGCAGCATCGGACAGGGTGATCAGCCCCAGCATTTT; cdr3_aa: CASSIGQGDQPQHF
v_call: TRBV4-2; j_call: TRBJ1-2; d_call: NA; clone_size: NA; cdr3_nt: TGTGCCAGCAGCCAAGATCTGACAAATAACTATGGCTACACCTTC; cdr3_aa: CASSQDLTNNYGYTF
v_call: TRBV19; j_call: TRBJ2-7; d_call: NA; clone_size: few; cdr3_nt: TGTGCCAGTATGTTCCGGGTAGGCTCCTACGAGCAGTACTTC; cdr3_aa: CASMFRVGSYEQYF
v_call: TRBV24-1; j_call: TRBJ1-1; d_call: TRBD1; clone_size: NA; cdr3_nt: TGTGCCACCAGTGATGGGAGGACAGGCCCTTCGGGGGGTGAAGCTTTCTTT; cdr3_aa: CATSDGRTGPSGGEAFF
v_call: TRBV4-1; j_call: TRBJ1-2; d_call: NA; clone_size: NA; cdr3_nt: TGCGCCAGCAGCCAAGATTCACGTTTCGGCTACACCTTC; cdr3_aa: CASSQDSRFGYTF
v_call: TRBV5-4; j_call: TRBJ2-1; d_call: TRBD2; clone_size: NA; cdr3_nt: TGTGCCAGCAGCTTGGGCGGGAGAAACAATGAGCAGTTCTTC; cdr3_aa: CASSLGGRNNEQFF
v_call: TRBV9; j_call: TRBJ1-3; d_call: NA; clone_size: NA; cdr3_nt: TGTGCCAGCAGCGTAGGGGGGGTTGGAAACACCATATATTTT; cdr3_aa: CASSVGGVGNTIYF
v_call: TRBV7-2; j_call: TRBJ1-6; d_call: TRBD1; clone_size: NA; cdr3_nt: TGTGCCAGCAGCTTATCTGTGACAGGGGATAATTCACCCCTCCACTTT; cdr3_aa: CASSLSVTGDNSPLHF
v_call: TRBV7-6; j_call: TRBJ1-6; d_call: NA; clone_size: NA; cdr3_nt: TGTGCCAGCAGCTTTAACCGGGCCACCCGCTATAATTCACCCCTCCACTTT; cdr3_aa: CASSFNRATRYNSPLHF
v_call: TRBV7-3; j_call: TRBJ1-1; d_call: TRBD1; clone_size: NA; cdr3_nt: TGTGCCAGCAGCCCGGGACAGGCCAACACTGAAGCTTTCTTT; cdr3_aa: CASSPGQANTEAFF
v_call: TRBV11-3; j_call: TRBJ2-7; d_call: NA; clone_size: NA; cdr3_nt: TGTGCCAGCAGCGAGGAACTGACCTCCTACGAGCAGTACTTC; cdr3_aa: CASSEELTSYEQYF
v_call: TRBV4-1; j_call: TRBJ1-6; d_call: NA; clone_size: once; cdr3_nt: TGCGCCAGCAGCCAAGATGCCAGCTCCTATAATTCACCCCTCCACTTT; cdr3_aa: CASSQDASSYNSPLHF
v_call: TRBV29-1; j_call: TRBJ1-1; d_call: TRBD1; clone_size: once; cdr3_nt: TGCAGCGTTGCTTTACGGGACAGGAACACTGAAGCTTTCTTT; cdr3_aa: CSVALRDRNTEAFF
v_call: TRBV19; j_call: TRBJ1-4; d_call: NA; clone_size: NA; cdr3_nt: TGTGCCAGTAGTATAGGTCCGGGAAAACTGTTTTTT; cdr3_aa: CASSIGPGKLFF
v_call: TRBV18; j_call: TRBJ1-4; d_call: TRBD1; clone_size: NA; cdr3_nt: TGTGCCAGCTCACCGGACAGGGTTAATGAAAAACTGTTTTTT; cdr3_aa: CASSPDRVNEKLFF
v_call: TRBV9; j_call: TRBJ2-7; d_call: NA; clone_size: NA; cdr3_nt: TGTGCCAGCAGCGTAGACGTAGTTAACCCCTACGAGCAGTACTTC; cdr3_aa: CASSVDVVNPYEQYF
v_call: TRBV11-3; j_call: TRBJ2-2; d_call: TRBD1; clone_size: NA; cdr3_nt: TGTGCCAGCAGAGCAGGGGGCGTGGGCACCGGGGAGCTGTTTTTT; cdr3_aa: CASRAGGVGTGELFF
v_call: TRBV25-1; j_call: TRBJ2-5; d_call: TRBD1; clone_size: NA; cdr3_nt: TGTGCCAGCAGTCCCCCCGGGACAGGGGGCGAGACCCAGTACTTC; cdr3_aa: CASSPPGTGGETQYF
v_call: TRBV19; j_call: TRBJ1-5; d_call: NA; clone_size: NA; cdr3_nt: TGTGCCAGTAGTAGGCCCAGGGAGGGAAATCAGCCCCAGCATTTT; cdr3_aa: CASSRPREGNQPQHF
v_call: TRBV7-8; j_call: TRBJ1-1; d_call: NA; clone_size: NA; cdr3_nt: TGTGCCAGCAGCTTAGGGAGCGGCAGGCCTATGAACACTGAAGCTTTCTTT; cdr3_aa: CASSLGSGRPMNTEAFF
v_call: TRBV4-2; j_call: TRBJ1-2; d_call: NA; clone_size: NA; cdr3_nt: TGTGCCAGCAGCCAAGAGGCGGGGGCTGTTACCTTC; cdr3_aa: CASSQEAGAVTF